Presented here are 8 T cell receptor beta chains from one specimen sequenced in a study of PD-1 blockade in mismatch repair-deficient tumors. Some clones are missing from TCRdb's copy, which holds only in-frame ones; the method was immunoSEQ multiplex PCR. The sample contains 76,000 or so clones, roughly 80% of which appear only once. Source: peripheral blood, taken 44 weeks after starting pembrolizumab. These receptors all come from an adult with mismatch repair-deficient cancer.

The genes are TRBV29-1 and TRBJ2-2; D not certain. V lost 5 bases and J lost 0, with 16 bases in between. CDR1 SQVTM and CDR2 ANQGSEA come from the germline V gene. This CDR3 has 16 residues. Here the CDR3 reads CSVKLSPGPNTGELFF. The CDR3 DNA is TGCAGCGTTAAGTTATCTCCCGGGCCGAACACCGGGGAGCTGTTTTTT.

CDR3 coding DNA: TGTGCCAGCAGCTCTACACCGGGAGGCCAAGAGACCCAGTACTTC. Residues: CASSSTPGGQETQYF. The gene calls are TRBV11-3 and TRBJ2-5, with 7 bases lining up with TRBD2. The V and J ends lost 4 bases and 1 base, in that order; junction bases with no gene match: 6. There are 15 residues in the CDR3. The germline V gene has CDR1 SGHNT and CDR2 YENEEA.

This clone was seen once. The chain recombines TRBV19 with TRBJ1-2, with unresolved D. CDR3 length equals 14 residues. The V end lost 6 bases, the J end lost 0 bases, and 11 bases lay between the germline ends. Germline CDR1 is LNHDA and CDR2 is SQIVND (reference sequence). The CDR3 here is CASRATVSNYGYTF. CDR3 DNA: TGTGCCAGTAGGGCGACGGTGTCTAACTATGGCTACACCTTC.

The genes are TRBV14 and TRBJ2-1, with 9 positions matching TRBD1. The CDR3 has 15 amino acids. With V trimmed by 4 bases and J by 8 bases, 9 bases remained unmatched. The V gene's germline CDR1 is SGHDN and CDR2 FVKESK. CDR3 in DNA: TGTGCCAGCAGCCGATGGGACAGGGCATTCGATGAGCAGTTCTTC. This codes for CASSRWDRAFDEQFF.

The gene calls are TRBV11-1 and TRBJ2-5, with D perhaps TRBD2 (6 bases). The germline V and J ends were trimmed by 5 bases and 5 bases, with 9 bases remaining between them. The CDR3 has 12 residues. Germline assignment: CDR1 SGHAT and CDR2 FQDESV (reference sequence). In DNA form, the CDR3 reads TGTGCCAGCAGCCCTGCGGGGGAGACCCAGTACTTC. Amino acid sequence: CASSPAGETQYF. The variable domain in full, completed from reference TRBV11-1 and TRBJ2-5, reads EAEVAQSPRYKITEKSQAVAFWCDPISGHATLYWYRQILGQGPELLVQFQDESVVDDSQLPKDRFSAERLKGVDSTLKIQPAELGDSAMYLCASSPAGETQYFGPGTRLLVL.

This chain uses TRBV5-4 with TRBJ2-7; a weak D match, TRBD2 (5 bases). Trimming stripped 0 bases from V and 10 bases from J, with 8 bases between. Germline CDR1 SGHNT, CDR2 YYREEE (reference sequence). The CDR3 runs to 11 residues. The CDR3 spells CASSLGTEQYF. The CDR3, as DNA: TGTGCCAGCAGCTTGGGGACTGAACAGTACTTC.

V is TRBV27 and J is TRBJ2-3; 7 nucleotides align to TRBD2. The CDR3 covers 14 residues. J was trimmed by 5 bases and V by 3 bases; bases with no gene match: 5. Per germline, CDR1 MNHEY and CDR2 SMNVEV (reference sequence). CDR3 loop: CASSFGGRRDTQYF. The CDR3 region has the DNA TGTGCCAGCAGTTTTGGCGGGAGAAGAGATACGCAGTATTTT.

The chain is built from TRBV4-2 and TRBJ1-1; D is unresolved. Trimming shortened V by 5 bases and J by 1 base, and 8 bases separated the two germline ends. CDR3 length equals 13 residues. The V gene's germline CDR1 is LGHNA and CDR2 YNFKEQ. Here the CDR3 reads CASSFSQNTEAFF. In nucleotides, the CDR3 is TGTGCCAGCAGCTTCAGCCAGAACACTGAAGCTTTCTTT.